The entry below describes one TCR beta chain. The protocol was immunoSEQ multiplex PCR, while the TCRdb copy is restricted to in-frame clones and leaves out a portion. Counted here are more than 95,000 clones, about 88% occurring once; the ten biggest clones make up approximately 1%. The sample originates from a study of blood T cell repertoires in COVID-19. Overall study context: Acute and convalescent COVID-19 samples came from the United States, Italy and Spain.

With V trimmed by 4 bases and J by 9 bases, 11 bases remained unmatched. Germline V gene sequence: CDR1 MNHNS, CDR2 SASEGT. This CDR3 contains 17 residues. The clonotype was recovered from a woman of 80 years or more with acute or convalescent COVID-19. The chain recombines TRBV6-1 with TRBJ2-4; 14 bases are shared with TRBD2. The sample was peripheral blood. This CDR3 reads CASSGPLTSGGAGIQYF. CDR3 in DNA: TGTGCCAGCAGTGGCCCCTTGACTAGCGGGGGGGCAGGCATTCAGTACTTC.